The next 21 T cell receptor beta chains were all read from a single sample in a study of T cells in Graves' hyperthyroidism and ophthalmopathy. RNA transcripts yielded amplified TCR beta CDR3 regions. First-round RT-PCR targeting the TCR CDR3 was performed with the HTBI primer set. TCRdb analysed the multiplex PCR reads with MiXCR anew, one entry per CDR3 protein. The sample carries about 590,000 distinct CDR3 sequences, approximately 14% recorded once. Sequenced: blood. These receptors originate from a woman under 30 with Graves' ophthalmopathy.

This clonotype was found many times. This chain connects TRBV6-5 to TRBJ2-7, with a tentative D call TRBD2 (7 bases). The germline V and J ends were trimmed by 2 bases and 4 bases, with 15 bases remaining between them. The CDR3 has 15 amino acids. CDR1 is MNHEY, CDR2 SVGAGI, per germline. CDR3 in amino acids: CASSYGGGRWYEQYF. DNA for the CDR3: TGTGCCAGCAGTTACGGGGGCGGGAGATGGTACGAGCAGTACTTC.

The rearrangement links TRBV12-3 or TRBV12-4 to TRBJ2-2, with 9 bases matching TRBD2. This CDR3 contains 15 residues. Trimming took 5 bases from V and 5 from J; bases not matched to a gene: 6. The CDR3 DNA reads as TGTGCCAGCAGTCCTCGCCTAGCGGGAACCGGGGAGCTGTTTTTT. Translation gives CASSPRLAGTGELFF.

The V gene is TRBV19, the J gene TRBJ2-7, with D perhaps matching TRBD1 (6 bases). The ends were cut back, 5 bases at V and 7 bases at J, with 18 bases in the middle. The V gene's germline CDR1 is LNHDA and CDR2 SQIVND (reference sequence). This CDR3 is 14 amino acids long. The CDR3 sequence is CASSPTAGTLEQYF. In nucleotides, the CDR3 is TGTGCCAGTAGTCCTACCGCCGGGACACTAGAGCAGTACTTC.

The rearrangement links TRBV19 to TRBJ1-5; a possible D gene is TRBD1 (5 bases). The germline V and J ends were trimmed by 3 bases and 7 bases, with 16 bases remaining between them. The length of the CDR3 is 15 residues. Germline CDR1 reads LNHDA; CDR2 reads SQIVND (reference sequence). This CDR3 is CASSIATGRIQPQHF. In nucleotides, the CDR3 is TGTGCCAGTAGTATCGCCACAGGACGGATACAGCCCCAGCATTTT.

This clonotype was recorded a few times. A much larger clonotype is one base distant, so this may be a read error. The chain uses TRBV20-1 and TRBJ1-1; 8 bases are shared with TRBD1. The CDR3 spans 13 residues. Germline values: CDR1 DFQATT, CDR2 SNEGSKA (reference sequence). J was trimmed by 10 bases and V by 4 bases; bases with no gene match: 11. CDR3 loop: CSAKSRTGGGAFF. As DNA, the CDR3 is TGCAGTGCTAAAAGCCGAACAGGGGGAGGAGCTTTCTTT.

This clonotype was found a few times. DNA for the CDR3: TGTGCCAGCAGACTAAACCCTTTGGGTACTAATGAAAAACTGTTTTTT. Amino acids: CASRLNPLGTNEKLFF. The chain uses TRBV27 and TRBJ1-4; D is undetermined. The CDR3 has 16 amino acids. Germline V gene sequence: CDR1 MNHEY, CDR2 SMNVEV (reference sequence). Trimming removed 6 bases at V and 2 bases at J, with 16 bases between.

This clonotype was counted ten times or more. The chain carries TRBV3-1 and TRBJ1-2, with D perhaps TRBD1 (5 bases). The CDR3 totals 13 residues. V was trimmed by 3 bases and J by 8 bases, leaving 13 bases between them. CDR1 is LGHDT and CDR2 is YNNKEL in the germline V gene (reference sequence). The chain's CDR3 is CASSHEGTSGYTF. DNA of the CDR3: TGTGCCAGCAGCCATGAGGGGACGAGCGGCTACACCTTC.

The J gene is TRBJ2-6, the V gene TRBV10-3; 10 bases match TRBD1. The germline V gene has CDR1 ENHRY and CDR2 SYGVKD. The length of the CDR3 is 19 residues. V lost 8 bases and J lost 0; bases outside the gene matches: 13. The CDR3 DNA follows: TGTGCCATCGGGGGGGGGACAGGGGAGAGTCACTCTGGGGCCAACGTCCTGACTTTC. Encoded protein: CAIGGGTGESHSGANVLTF.

This clonotype was observed at least ten times. The chain uses TRBV7-9 and TRBJ2-7; no definite D call. This CDR3 comprises 13 residues. Between the trimmed V and J ends, which lost 7 bases and 2 bases, there was a span of 12 bases. Germline-derived CDR1 and CDR2 are SEHNR and FQNEAQ (reference sequence). The CDR3 nucleotides are TGTGCCAGCACCCCGCCGAGAGCCTACGAGCAGTACTTC. Protein product: CASTPPRAYEQYF.

For this clonotype: With a much larger clone just one base away, this may be a read error. V is TRBV2 and J is TRBJ1-1, with 9 bases matching TRBD1. The germline gives CDR1 SNHLY, CDR2 FYNNEI. The CDR3 length is 13 residues. The CDR3 is CATSVGQGSVAFF. The CDR3 DNA follows: TGTGCCACCAGTGTGGGACAGGGATCGGTAGCTTTCTTT.

This clonotype was picked up many times. V gene TRBV28 combines with J gene TRBJ1-1; possibly TRBD1 for D (5 bases). This CDR3 is built from 14 residues. CDR1 is MDHEN and CDR2 is SYDVKM in the germline V gene. V was shortened by 7 bases and J by 4 bases, with 16 bases between the two germline ends. The DNA of the CDR3 is TGTGCCAGCATTCCCGGGGACGGGGGCACTGAAGCTTTCTTT. Amino acids: CASIPGDGGTEAFF. Supplemented by reference TRBV28 and TRBJ1-1, the full variable domain reads DVKVTQSSRYLVKRTGEKVFLECVQDMDHENMFWYRQDPGLGLRLIYFSYDVKMKEKGDIPEGYSVSREKKERFSLILESASTNQTSMYLCASIPGDGGTEAFFGQGTRLTVV.

This clonotype was seen only a few times. V and J are TRBV27 and TRBJ2-7; possible D gene TRBD2, 6 bases. The CDR3 totals 16 residues. V lost 6 bases, J lost 0 bases, and 18 bases lay in between. The germline V gene has CDR1 MNHEY and CDR2 SMNVEV (reference sequence). CDR3 region: CASRQTPGTGSYEQYF. Here the CDR3 DNA reads TGTGCCAGCAGACAAACCCCCGGGACTGGCTCCTACGAGCAGTACTTC.

This clonotype was observed a few times. The chain joins TRBV10-3 to TRBJ1-5, with D perhaps matching TRBD1 (5 bases). Looked up from germline, CDR1 is ENHRY and CDR2 is SYGVKD. This CDR3 region has 12 residues. The V and J ends lost 11 bases and 7 bases respectively, with 15 bases between them. In DNA form, the CDR3 reads TGTGCCGCCAGGGAAGTTGGACAGCCCCAGCATTTT. Translation: CAAREVGQPQHF.

The V gene is TRBV12-3 or TRBV12-4, the J gene TRBJ2-1, with 10 bases lining up with TRBD2. The J segment lost 5 bases and the V segment lost 1 base, leaving 8 bases of the junction unmatched. The CDR3 sequence is 17 residues long. The CDR3 loop reads CASSLEPGLARHNEQFF. CDR3 in DNA: TGTGCCAGCAGTTTAGAACCGGGACTAGCGAGACACAATGAGCAGTTCTTC.

In this sample, this clonotype turned up many times. This chain connects TRBV7-3 to TRBJ1-1; no definite D call. This CDR3 region has 15 residues. CDR1 SGHTA and CDR2 FQGTGA come from the germline V gene. V dropped 5 bases and J dropped 7 bases, with 20 bases sitting between them. The CDR3 loop reads CASSLLSIEVYEAFF. Here the CDR3 DNA reads TGTGCCAGCAGCCTTCTTAGTATCGAAGTGTATGAAGCTTTCTTT.

This clonotype was picked up a small number of times. The J gene is TRBJ1-1, the V gene TRBV6-9; TRBD1 might be the D (5 bases). This CDR3 has 15 residues. Germline CDR1 and CDR2: MNHGY and SVAAGI. Deletions cut 3 bases from V and 4 bases from J, with 15 bases between. CDR3 loop: CASSYHRQSGTEAFF. The CDR3 DNA reads TGTGCCAGCAGTTACCACCGACAGTCGGGCACTGAAGCTTTCTTT.

The J gene is TRBJ2-5, the V gene TRBV6-2 or TRBV6-3; TRBD2 agrees at 10 bases. The CDR3 totals 17 residues. Germline V lookup: CDR1 MNHEY, CDR2 SVGEGT. The V and J ends lost 0 bases and 4 bases, in that order; junction bases with no gene match: 8. The CDR3 sequence: CASSYSKAGGSGETQYF. CDR3 in DNA: TGTGCCAGCAGTTACTCCAAAGCGGGAGGGTCAGGAGAGACCCAGTACTTC.

In its sample, this clonotype was seen many times. The chain uses TRBV6-1 and TRBJ2-1, with D possibly matching TRBD1 (7 bases). Germline V gives CDR1 MNHNS, CDR2 SASEGT. The V end was cut by 5 bases, the J end by 5 bases, with 13 bases between. The length of the CDR3 is 14 residues. In DNA form, the CDR3 reads TGTGCCAGCAGTACCCAGGGGGGTCACAATGAGCAGTTCTTC. This encodes CASSTQGGHNEQFF.

This clonotype was observed at least ten times. V usage is TRBV2 and J usage is TRBJ1-1; 9 bases fit TRBD1. The CDR3 has 14 amino acids. Germline V lookup: CDR1 SNHLY, CDR2 FYNNEI. J was trimmed by 9 bases and V by 6 bases; bases with no gene match: 11. CDR3 sequence (DNA): TGTGCCAGCAGGCAAACAGGGGGCGCGAGAAAAGCTTTCTTT. It translates to CASRQTGGARKAFF.

This clonotype has a count of ten or more. The CDR3 coding sequence is TGTGCCAGCAGTTCAGGGAATGTGGGCAATCAGCCCCAGCATTTT. Its protein product is CASSSGNVGNQPQHF. The chain is built from TRBV12-3 or TRBV12-4 and TRBJ1-5; TRBD1 might be the D (5 bases). The V gene lost 4 bases and the J gene lost 2 bases, with 12 bases spanning the gap. The CDR3 has 15 residues.

The sample holds many counts of this clonotype. The rearrangement joins TRBV7-8 to TRBJ2-1; TRBD2 matches 12 bases. With V trimmed by 5 bases and J by 3 bases, 5 bases remained unmatched. The CDR3 extends over 16 amino acids. Germline V gene sequence: CDR1 SGHVS, CDR2 FQNEAQ. As DNA, the CDR3 is TGTGCCAGCAGCACCTCGGGACTAGCGGGCTACAATGAGCAGTTCTTC. Its translation: CASSTSGLAGYNEQFF.